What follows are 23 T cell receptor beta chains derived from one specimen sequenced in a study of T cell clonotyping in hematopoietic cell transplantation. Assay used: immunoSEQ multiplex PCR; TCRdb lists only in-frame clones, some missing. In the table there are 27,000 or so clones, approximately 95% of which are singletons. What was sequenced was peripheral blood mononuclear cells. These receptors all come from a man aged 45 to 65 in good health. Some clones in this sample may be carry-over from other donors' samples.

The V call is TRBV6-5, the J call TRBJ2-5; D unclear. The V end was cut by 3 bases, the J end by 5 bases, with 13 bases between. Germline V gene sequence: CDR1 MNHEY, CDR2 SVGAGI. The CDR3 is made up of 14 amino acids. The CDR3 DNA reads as TGTGCCAGCAGTTATTCAGTTAAGTGGGAGACCCAGTACTTC. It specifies CASSYSVKWETQYF.

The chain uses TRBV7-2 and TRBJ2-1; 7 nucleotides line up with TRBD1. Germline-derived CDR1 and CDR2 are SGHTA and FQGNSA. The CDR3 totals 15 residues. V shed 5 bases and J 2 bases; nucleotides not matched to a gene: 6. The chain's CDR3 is CASSQAGTAYNEQFF. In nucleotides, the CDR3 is TGTGCCAGCAGCCAGGCCGGGACAGCCTACAATGAGCAGTTCTTC.

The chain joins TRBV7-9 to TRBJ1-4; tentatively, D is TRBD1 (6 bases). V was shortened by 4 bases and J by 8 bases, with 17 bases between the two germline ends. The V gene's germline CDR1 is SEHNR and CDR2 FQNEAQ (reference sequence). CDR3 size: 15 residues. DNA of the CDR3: TGTGCCAGCAGCTCCTTAGGGGGGGCCCAAGAAAAACTGTTTTTT. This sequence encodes CASSSLGGAQEKLFF.

This CDR3 is CASSLGITGIGETQYF. The CDR3 coding sequence is TGCGCCAGCAGCTTGGGAATTACAGGGATCGGGGAGACCCAGTACTTC. The chain has TRBV5-1 and TRBJ2-5; the D gene is possibly TRBD1 (6 bases). Germline V lookup: CDR1 SGHRS, CDR2 YFSETQ. The CDR3 covers 16 residues. The V gene lost 0 bases and the J gene lost 5 bases, with 17 bases spanning the gap.

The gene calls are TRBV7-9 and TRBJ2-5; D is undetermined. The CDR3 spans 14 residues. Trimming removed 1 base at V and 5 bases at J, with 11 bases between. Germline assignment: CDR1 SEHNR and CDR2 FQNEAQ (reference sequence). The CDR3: CASSLVARAETQYF. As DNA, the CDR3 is TGTGCCAGCAGCTTAGTGGCCCGTGCGGAGACCCAGTACTTC.

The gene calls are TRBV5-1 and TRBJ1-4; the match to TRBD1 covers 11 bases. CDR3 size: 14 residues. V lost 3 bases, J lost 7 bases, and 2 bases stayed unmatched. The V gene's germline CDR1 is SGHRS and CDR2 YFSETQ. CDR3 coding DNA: TGCGCCAGCAGCTCCGGGACAGGGGGTGAAAAACTGTTTTTT. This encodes CASSSGTGGEKLFF.

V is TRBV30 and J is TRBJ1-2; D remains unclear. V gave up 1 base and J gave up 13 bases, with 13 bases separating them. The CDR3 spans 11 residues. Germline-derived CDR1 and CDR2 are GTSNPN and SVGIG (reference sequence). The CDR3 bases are TGTGCCTGGAGTGCCGCAAGCCGTGTCACCTTC. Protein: CAWSAASRVTF.

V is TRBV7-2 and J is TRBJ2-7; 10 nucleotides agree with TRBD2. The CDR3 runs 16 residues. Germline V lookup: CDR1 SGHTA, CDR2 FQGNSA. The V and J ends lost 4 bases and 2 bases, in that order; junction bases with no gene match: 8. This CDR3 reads CASSSHTSGEPYEQYF. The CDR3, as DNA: TGTGCCAGCAGCTCACACACTAGCGGGGAACCCTACGAGCAGTACTTC.

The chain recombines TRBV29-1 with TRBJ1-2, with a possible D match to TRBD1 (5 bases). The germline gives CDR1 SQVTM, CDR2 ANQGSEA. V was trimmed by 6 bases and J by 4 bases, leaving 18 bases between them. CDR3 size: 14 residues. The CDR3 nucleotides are TGCAGCGTCGTCGGGGGTGGGCTAAGCTATGGCTACACCTTC. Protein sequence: CSVVGGGLSYGYTF.

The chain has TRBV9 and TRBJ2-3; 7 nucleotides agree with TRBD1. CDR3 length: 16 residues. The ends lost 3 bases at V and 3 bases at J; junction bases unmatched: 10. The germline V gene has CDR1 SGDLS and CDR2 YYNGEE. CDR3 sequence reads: CASSAQPGQSTDTQYF. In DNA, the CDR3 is TGTGCCAGCAGCGCACAACCGGGACAGAGTACAGATACGCAGTATTTT. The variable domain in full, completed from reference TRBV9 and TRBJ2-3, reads DSGVTQTPKHLITATGQRVTLRCSPRSGDLSVYWYQQSLDQGLQFLIQYYNGEERAKGNILERFSAQQFPDLHSELNLSSLELGDSALYFCASSAQPGQSTDTQYFGPGTRLTVL.

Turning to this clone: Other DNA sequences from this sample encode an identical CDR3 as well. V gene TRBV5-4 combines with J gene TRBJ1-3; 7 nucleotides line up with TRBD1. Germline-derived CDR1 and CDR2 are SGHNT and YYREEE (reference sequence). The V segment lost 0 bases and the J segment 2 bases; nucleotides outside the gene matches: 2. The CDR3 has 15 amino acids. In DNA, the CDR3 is TGTGCCAGCAGCTTGGGGGGGACAGCTGGAAACACCATATATTTT. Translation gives CASSLGGTAGNTIYF. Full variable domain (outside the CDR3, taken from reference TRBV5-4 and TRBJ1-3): ETGVTQSPTHLIKTRGQQVTLRCSSQSGHNTVSWYQQALGQGPQFIFQYYREEENGRGNFPPRFSGLQFPNYSSELNVNALELDDSALYLCASSLGGTAGNTIYFGEGSWLTVV.

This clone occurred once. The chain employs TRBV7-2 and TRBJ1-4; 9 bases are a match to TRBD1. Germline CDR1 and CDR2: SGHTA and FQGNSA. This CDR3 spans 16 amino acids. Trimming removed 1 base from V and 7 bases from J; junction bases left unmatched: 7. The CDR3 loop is CASSLVTGGFVEKLFF. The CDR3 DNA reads TGTGCCAGCAGCTTAGTAACAGGGGGCTTCGTTGAAAAACTGTTTTTT.

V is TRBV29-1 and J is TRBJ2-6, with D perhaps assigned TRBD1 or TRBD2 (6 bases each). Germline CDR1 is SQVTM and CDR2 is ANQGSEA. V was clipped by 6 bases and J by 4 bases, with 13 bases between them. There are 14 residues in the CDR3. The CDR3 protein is CSVGPGAGANVLTF. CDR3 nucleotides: TGCAGCGTGGGCCCGGGGGCCGGGGCCAACGTCCTGACTTTC.

The CDR3 reads CASSLRGSNQPQHF. The CDR3, as DNA: TGTGCCAGCAGCTTGCGCGGGTCCAATCAGCCCCAGCATTTT. The chain carries TRBV5-6 and TRBJ1-5; D is unclear. Germline assignment: CDR1 SGHDT and CDR2 YYEEEE. V gave up 1 base and J gave up 3 bases, with 8 bases separating them. The CDR3 loop spans 14 amino acids.

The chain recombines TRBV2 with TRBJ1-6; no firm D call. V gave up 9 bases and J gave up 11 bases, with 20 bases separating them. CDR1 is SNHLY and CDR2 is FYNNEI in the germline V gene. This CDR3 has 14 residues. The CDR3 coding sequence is TGTGCCAGTCTTAGGACGGATCGCACGACACCCCTCCACTTT. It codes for CASLRTDRTTPLHF.

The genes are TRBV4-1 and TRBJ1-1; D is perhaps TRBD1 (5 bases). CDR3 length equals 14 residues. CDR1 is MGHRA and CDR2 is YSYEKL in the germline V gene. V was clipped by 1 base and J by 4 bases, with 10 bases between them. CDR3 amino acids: CASSQAFGGTEAFF. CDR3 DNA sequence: TGCGCCAGCAGCCAAGCTTTTGGGGGCACTGAAGCTTTCTTT.

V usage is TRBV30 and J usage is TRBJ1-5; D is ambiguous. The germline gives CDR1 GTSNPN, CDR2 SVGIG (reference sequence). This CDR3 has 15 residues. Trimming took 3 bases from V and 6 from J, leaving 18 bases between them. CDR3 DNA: TGTGCCTGGAGCTCCTCTAACACCGACTTTCAGCCCCAGCATTTT. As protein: CAWSSSNTDFQPQHF.

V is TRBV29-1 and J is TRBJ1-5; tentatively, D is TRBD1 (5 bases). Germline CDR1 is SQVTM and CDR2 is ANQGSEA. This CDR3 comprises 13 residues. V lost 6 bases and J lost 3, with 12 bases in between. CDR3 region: CSVRQSFNQPQHF. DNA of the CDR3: TGCAGCGTAAGACAGAGCTTCAATCAGCCCCAGCATTTT.

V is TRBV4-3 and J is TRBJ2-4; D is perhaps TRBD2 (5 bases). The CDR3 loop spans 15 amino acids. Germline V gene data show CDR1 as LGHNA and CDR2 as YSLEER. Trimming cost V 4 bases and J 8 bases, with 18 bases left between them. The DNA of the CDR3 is TGCGCCAGCAGCCCAGCCCCGAGGGCAGAGGACATTCAGTACTTC. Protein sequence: CASSPAPRAEDIQYF.

The CDR3 sequence is CASSIFLRSGGASDTQYF. CDR3 nucleotide sequence: TGTGCCAGTAGTATCTTTCTTCGAAGCGGGGGGGCCTCAGATACGCAGTATTTT. The chain is built from TRBV19 and TRBJ2-3; TRBD2 agrees at 10 bases. CDR3 length: 18 amino acids. The germline gives CDR1 LNHDA, CDR2 SQIVND (reference sequence). Trimming at V came to 3 bases and at J to 4 bases, leaving 13 bases not matched to a gene.

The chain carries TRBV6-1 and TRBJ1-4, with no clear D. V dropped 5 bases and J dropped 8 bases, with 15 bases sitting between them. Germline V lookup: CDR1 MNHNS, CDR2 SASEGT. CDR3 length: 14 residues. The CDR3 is CASSTRAREEKLFF. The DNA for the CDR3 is TGTGCCAGCAGTACCCGCGCCCGAGAGGAAAAACTGTTTTTT.

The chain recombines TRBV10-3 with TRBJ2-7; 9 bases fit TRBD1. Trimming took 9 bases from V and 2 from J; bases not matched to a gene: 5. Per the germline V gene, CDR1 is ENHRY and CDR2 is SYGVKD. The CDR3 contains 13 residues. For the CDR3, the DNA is TGTGCCATTGGGACAGGGTTAACCTACGAGCAGTACTTC. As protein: CAIGTGLTYEQYF.

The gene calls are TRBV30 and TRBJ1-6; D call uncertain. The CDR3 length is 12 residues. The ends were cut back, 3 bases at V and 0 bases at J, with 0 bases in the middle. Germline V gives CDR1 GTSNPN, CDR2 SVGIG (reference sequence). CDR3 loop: CAWSSYNSPLHF. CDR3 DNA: TGTGCCTGGAGCTCCTATAATTCACCCCTCCACTTT.